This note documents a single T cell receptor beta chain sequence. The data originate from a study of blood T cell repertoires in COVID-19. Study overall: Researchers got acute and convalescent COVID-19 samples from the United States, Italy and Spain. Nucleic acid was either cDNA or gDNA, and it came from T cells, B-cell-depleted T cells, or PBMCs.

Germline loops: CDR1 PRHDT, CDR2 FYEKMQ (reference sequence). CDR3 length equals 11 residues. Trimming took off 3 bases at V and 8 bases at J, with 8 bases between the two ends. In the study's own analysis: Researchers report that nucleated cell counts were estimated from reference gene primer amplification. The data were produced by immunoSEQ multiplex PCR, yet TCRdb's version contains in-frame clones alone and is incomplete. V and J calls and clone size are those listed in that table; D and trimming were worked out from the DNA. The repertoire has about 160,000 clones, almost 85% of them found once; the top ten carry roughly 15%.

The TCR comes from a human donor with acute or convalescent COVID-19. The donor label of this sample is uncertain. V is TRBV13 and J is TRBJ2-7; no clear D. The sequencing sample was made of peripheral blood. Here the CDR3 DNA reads TGTGCCAGCAGCTTTGGAGAACAGCAGTACTTC. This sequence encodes CASSFGEQQYF. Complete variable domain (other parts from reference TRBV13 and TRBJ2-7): AAGVIQSPRHLIKEKRETATLKCYPIPRHDTVYWYQQGPGQDPQFLISFYEKMQSDKGSIPDRFSAQQFSDYHSELNMSSLELGDSALYFCASSFGEQQYFGPGTRLTVT.